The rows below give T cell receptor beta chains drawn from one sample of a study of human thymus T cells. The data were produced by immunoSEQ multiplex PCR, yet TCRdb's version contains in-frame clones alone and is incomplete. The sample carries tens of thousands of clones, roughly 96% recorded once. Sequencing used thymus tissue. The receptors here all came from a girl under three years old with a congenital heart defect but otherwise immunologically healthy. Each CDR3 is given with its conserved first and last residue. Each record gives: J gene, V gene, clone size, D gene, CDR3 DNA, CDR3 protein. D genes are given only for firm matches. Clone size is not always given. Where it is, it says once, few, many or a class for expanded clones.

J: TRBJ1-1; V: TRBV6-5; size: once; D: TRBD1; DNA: TGTGCCAGCAGTCCACGGACAGGGTCAGACACTGAAGCTTTCTTT; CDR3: CASSPRTGSDTEAFF
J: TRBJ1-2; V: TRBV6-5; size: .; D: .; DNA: TGTGCCAGCAGTGGGCTCGGACAGCTCTATGGCTACACCTTC; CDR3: CASSGLGQLYGYTF
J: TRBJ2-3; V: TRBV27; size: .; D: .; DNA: TGTGCCAGCAGTCAAAGGACTCGCACAGATACGCAGTATTTT; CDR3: CASSQRTRTDTQYF
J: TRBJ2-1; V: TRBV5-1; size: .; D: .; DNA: TGCGCCAGCTCCAAAGGGCCCCTCTCCTACAATGAGCAGTTCTTC; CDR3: CASSKGPLSYNEQFF
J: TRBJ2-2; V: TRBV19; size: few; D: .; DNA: TGTGCCAGTTCGGTCAGGCCGAAGAACACCGGGGAGCTGTTTTTT; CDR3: CASSVRPKNTGELFF
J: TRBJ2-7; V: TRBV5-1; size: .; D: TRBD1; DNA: TGCGCCAGCAGCTCACCCCAGGGGGCCTCTACCTACGAGCAGTACTTC; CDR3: CASSSPQGASTYEQYF
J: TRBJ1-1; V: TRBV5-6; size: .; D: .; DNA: TGTGCCAGCAGCTTAAAAAGGGAGGGCACTGAAGCTTTCTTT; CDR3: CASSLKREGTEAFF
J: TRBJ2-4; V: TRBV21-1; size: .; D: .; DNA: TGTGCCAGCAGCAAATCCAGGGCCCGGGGGGGCAAAAACATTCAGTACTTC; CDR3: CASSKSRARGGKNIQYF
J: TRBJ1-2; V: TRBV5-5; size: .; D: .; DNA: TGTGCCAGCAGCTGTATCGGCTACACCTTC; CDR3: CASSCIGYTF
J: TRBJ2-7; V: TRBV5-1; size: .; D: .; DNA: TGCGCCAGCAGTCCTCCCGGGGTAAGGGCGGGGGCCTCCTACGAGCAGTACTTC; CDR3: CASSPPGVRAGASYEQYF
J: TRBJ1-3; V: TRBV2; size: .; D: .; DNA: TGTGCCACACTAAGGGAGGGAGGCTCGGGAAACACCATATATTTT; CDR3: CATLREGGSGNTIYF
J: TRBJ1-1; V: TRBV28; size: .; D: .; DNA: TGTGCCAGCAGTTTGTCAGGGGTGGGAGGCACTGAAGCTTTCTTT; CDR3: CASSLSGVGGTEAFF
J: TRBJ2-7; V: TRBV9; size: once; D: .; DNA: TGTGCCAGCAGCGTAGAACCAGATTCCTACGAGCAGTACTTC; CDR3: CASSVEPDSYEQYF
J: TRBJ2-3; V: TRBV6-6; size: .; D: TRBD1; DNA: TGTGCCAGCAGTTACAAGGGGACAGGAATGACAGATACGCAGTATTTT; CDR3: CASSYKGTGMTDTQYF
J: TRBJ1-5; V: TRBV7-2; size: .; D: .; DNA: TGTGCCAGCAGCTTAAGGCCGAGGCGGGGCAATCAGCCCCAGCATTTT; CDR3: CASSLRPRRGNQPQHF
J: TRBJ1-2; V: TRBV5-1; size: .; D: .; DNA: TGCGCCAGCAGCTTGGAGGGCAGGTCTTACGGCTACACCTTC; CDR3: CASSLEGRSYGYTF
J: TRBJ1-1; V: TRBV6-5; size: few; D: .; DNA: TGTGCCAGCAGTTACCAGGGGTGGGACACTGAAGCTTTCTTT; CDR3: CASSYQGWDTEAFF
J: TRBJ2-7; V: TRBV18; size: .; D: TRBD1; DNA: TGTGCCAGCTCACCAGGGGGACAGGGTGTGGAAGAGCAGTACTTC; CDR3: CASSPGGQGVEEQYF
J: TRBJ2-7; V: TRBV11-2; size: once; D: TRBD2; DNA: TGTGCCAGCAGCCCCCCTTTAAAGCGGGAGTGGGGCGAGCAGTACTTC; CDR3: CASSPPLKREWGEQYF